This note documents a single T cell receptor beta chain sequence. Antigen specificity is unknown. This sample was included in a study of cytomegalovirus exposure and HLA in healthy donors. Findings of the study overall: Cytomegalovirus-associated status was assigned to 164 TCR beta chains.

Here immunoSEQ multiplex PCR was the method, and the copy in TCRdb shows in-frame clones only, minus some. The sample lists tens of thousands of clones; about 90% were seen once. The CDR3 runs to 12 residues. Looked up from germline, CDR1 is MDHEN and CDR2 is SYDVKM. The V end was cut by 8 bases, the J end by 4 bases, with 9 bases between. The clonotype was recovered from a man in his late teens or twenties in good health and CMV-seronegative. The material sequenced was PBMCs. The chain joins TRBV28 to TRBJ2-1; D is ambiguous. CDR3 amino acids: CASRGQYNEQFF. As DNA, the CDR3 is TGTGCCAGCCGAGGCCAATACAATGAGCAGTTCTTC.